A single sample is the source of the 32 T cell receptor beta chains below, sequenced in a study of cytomegalovirus exposure and HLA in healthy donors (dated by TCRdb to about 2017). To prepare the library, the immunoSEQ multiplex PCR assay was applied. A mixture of 60 forward primers for TCR Vbeta segments and 13 reverse primers for TCR Jbeta segments was used in the multiplex PCR. The clones in this table, taken by TCRdb from immuneACCESS, are in-frame only. Not every clone is retained; where verified, under half of the shortfall comes from an unresolved V gene, and the cause of the rest is unknown. This sample gives roughly 160,000 clones in total; about four fifths of them show up just once. The ten largest account for about 1% of the sample. Sequenced: PBMCs. All receptors derive from a man younger than 40 in good health and CMV-seronegative.

The chain is built from TRBV5-6 and TRBJ2-3, with TRBD1 matching 9 bases. Trimming at V came to 3 bases and at J to 4 bases, leaving 6 bases not matched to a gene. Germline V lookup: CDR1 SGHDT, CDR2 YYEEEE. CDR3 length: 15 amino acids. For the CDR3, the DNA is TGTGCCAGCAGCTCCGGGACAGGGTGGGCAGATACGCAGTATTTT. This sequence encodes CASSSGTGWADTQYF.

The chain is built from TRBV7-2 and TRBJ1-6; no firm D call. The CDR3 extends over 14 amino acids. V gave up 1 base and J gave up 14 bases, with 15 bases separating them. CDR1 and CDR2 from the germline V gene are SGHTA and FQGNSA. The CDR3 DNA sequence: TGTGCCAGCAGCTTAGTTCCGGGATCCGGCGCCCTCCACTTT. This codes for CASSLVPGSGALHF.

The chain uses TRBV19 and TRBJ2-7; 7 bases fit TRBD1. CDR1 LNHDA and CDR2 SQIVND come from the germline V gene (reference sequence). With V trimmed by 4 bases and J by 1 base, 4 bases remained unmatched. The CDR3 has 14 residues. The CDR3 here is CASSRDSPSYEQYF. The CDR3 DNA sequence: TGTGCCAGTAGTAGGGACAGCCCTTCCTACGAGCAGTACTTC.

The chain recombines TRBV5-1 with TRBJ2-7; TRBD1 matches 10 bases. Trimming removed 1 base from V and 3 bases from J; junction bases left unmatched: 4. CDR1 and CDR2 (germline): SGHRS, YFSETQ. The CDR3 consists of 15 residues. For the CDR3, the DNA is TGCGCCAGCAGCTTGTACGGGACAGGGGACTACGAGCAGTACTTC. It yields the protein CASSLYGTGDYEQYF.

The V and J genes are TRBV15 and TRBJ2-7, with D hard to call. Looked up from germline, CDR1 is LNHNV and CDR2 is YYDKDF (reference sequence). The germline V and J ends were trimmed by 3 bases and 6 bases, with 9 bases remaining between them. The CDR3 is 12 residues long. The DNA of the CDR3 is TGTGCCACCAGCAGGGCTAGTAGCGAGCAGTACTTC. This codes for CATSRASSEQYF.

The chain carries TRBV4-2 and TRBJ2-1, with 12 nucleotides matching TRBD2. There are 17 residues in the CDR3. Losses at the gene ends were 0 bases for V and 5 bases for J; bases not matched to a gene: 5. Per the germline V gene, CDR1 is LGHNA and CDR2 is YNFKEQ. CDR3 bases: TGTGCCAGCAGCCAAGATAGAAGACTAGCGGGGGACAATGAGCAGTTCTTC. The encoded protein is CASSQDRRLAGDNEQFF.

J is TRBJ1-1 and V is TRBV6-5; 9 bases line up with TRBD1. Germline V gene sequence: CDR1 MNHEY, CDR2 SVGAGI. V dropped 1 base and J dropped 5; count of bases not matched to a gene: 5. CDR3 length: 15 amino acids. The DNA for the CDR3 is TGTGCCAGCAGTTACTTTGGGACAGGGAAGACTGAAGCTTTCTTT. The encoded protein is CASSYFGTGKTEAFF.

The chain joins TRBV30 to TRBJ1-2, with D perhaps matching TRBD1 (5 bases). The CDR3 spans 15 residues. Germline V lookup: CDR1 GTSNPN, CDR2 SVGIG (reference sequence). Deletions cut 0 bases from V and 3 bases from J, with 14 bases between. The CDR3 region is CAWSVRAAGDYGYTF. CDR3 coding DNA: TGTGCCTGGAGTGTACGGGCGGCGGGGGACTATGGCTACACCTTC.

This sequence joins TRBV5-4 and TRBJ1-2; D is perhaps TRBD1 (5 bases). Germline CDR1 SGHNT, CDR2 YYREEE (reference sequence). V lost 0 bases, J lost 3 bases, and 9 bases lay in between. This CDR3 comprises 14 residues. Written as DNA, the CDR3 is TGTGCCAGCAGCTTGGGGCAGGGCGACTATGGCTACACCTTC. This gives the protein CASSLGQGDYGYTF. The complete variable domain, with remaining parts taken from reference TRBV5-4 and TRBJ1-2, reads ETGVTQSPTHLIKTRGQQVTLRCSSQSGHNTVSWYQQALGQGPQFIFQYYREEENGRGNFPPRFSGLQFPNYSSELNVNALELDDSALYLCASSLGQGDYGYTFGSGTRLTVV.

The V call is TRBV5-1, the J call TRBJ2-7; 8 bases line up with TRBD1. V shed 4 bases, J shed 3 bases, and the junction held 9 bases outside the gene matches. CDR3 length: 15 residues. Germline values: CDR1 SGHRS, CDR2 YFSETQ. The CDR3 bases are TGCGCCAGCAGCGACACAGGGGGTAGATACTACGAGCAGTACTTC. Amino acids: CASSDTGGRYYEQYF.

This clone turned up a few times. The chain is built from TRBV30 and TRBJ1-2; TRBD1 matches 8 bases. Germline values: CDR1 GTSNPN, CDR2 SVGIG (reference sequence). The CDR3 covers 13 residues. V shed 0 bases and J 8 bases; nucleotides not matched to a gene: 5. The CDR3 sequence is CAWSVQGDRGYTF. CDR3 bases: TGTGCCTGGAGTGTACAGGGGGATCGCGGCTACACCTTC.

The chain is built from TRBV18 and TRBJ1-6, with TRBD1 matching over 8 bases. This CDR3 contains 16 residues. V was clipped by 3 bases and J by 5 bases; unmatched bases: 6. Germline V lookup: CDR1 KGHSH, CDR2 LQKENI. CDR3 sequence reads: CASSPRDRGNNSPLHF. The CDR3 DNA follows: TGTGCCAGCTCACCCCGTGACAGGGGCAATAATTCACCCCTCCACTTT. Full variable domain (outside the CDR3, taken from reference TRBV18 and TRBJ1-6): NAGVMQNPRHLVRRRGQEARLRCSPMKGHSHVYWYRQLPEEGLKFMVYLQKENIIDESGMPKERFSAEFPKEGPSILRIQQVVRGDSAAYFCASSPRDRGNNSPLHFGNGTRLTVT.

The V gene is TRBV6-1, the J gene TRBJ1-1; D is unresolved. CDR1 is MNHNS, CDR2 SASEGT, per germline. Between the trimmed V and J ends, which lost 6 bases and 6 bases, there was a span of 17 bases. This CDR3 has 14 residues. This CDR3 is CASSLSNAPAEAFF. In DNA form, the CDR3 reads TGTGCCAGCAGCCTCTCCAACGCGCCCGCTGAAGCTTTCTTT.

The chain recombines TRBV30 with TRBJ1-1; TRBD1 might be the D (5 bases). Germline V gene data show CDR1 as GTSNPN and CDR2 as SVGIG (reference sequence). This CDR3 is built from 15 residues. V was pared by 2 bases and J by 0 bases, with 13 bases between. CDR3 sequence reads: CAWSPLDSLNTEAFF. The CDR3 DNA reads TGTGCCTGGAGTCCGCTCGACAGCCTGAACACTGAAGCTTTCTTT.

The V call is TRBV7-3, the J call TRBJ1-5, with D possibly matching TRBD1 (5 bases). The CDR3 loop spans 15 amino acids. Germline CDR1 is SGHTA and CDR2 is FQGTGA. Trimming left V 5 bases short and J 4 bases short, with 15 bases between. DNA of the CDR3: TGTGCCAGCAGCGCAAAGGAGGGGAGAAATCAGCCCCAGCATTTT. Translated: CASSAKEGRNQPQHF.

V usage is TRBV5-6 and J usage is TRBJ1-5, with 10 bases that match TRBD1. Germline CDR1 SGHDT, CDR2 YYEEEE. This CDR3 is built from 16 residues. V trimming: 4 bases; J trimming: 2 bases; junction bases outside the gene matches: 6. CDR3 loop: CASSRDRGERNQPQHF. The CDR3 region has the DNA TGTGCCAGCAGCAGGGACAGGGGTGAACGCAATCAGCCCCAGCATTTT.

The rearrangement uses TRBV5-6 and TRBJ2-7, with D tentatively TRBD1 (5 bases). The CDR3 totals 13 residues. Trimming left V 3 bases short and J 2 bases short, with 9 bases between. Germline V gene data show CDR1 as SGHDT and CDR2 as YYEEEE. DNA for the CDR3: TGTGCCAGCAGCTGCAGGGATCCCTACGAGCAGTACTTC. Amino acid sequence: CASSCRDPYEQYF.

The CDR3 loop reads CASSLRLAGVDEQFF. The CDR3, as DNA: TGTGCCAGCAGTTTGCGGCTAGCGGGAGTTGATGAGCAGTTCTTC. The rearrangement links TRBV28 to TRBJ2-1; 10 nucleotides line up with TRBD2. CDR1 and CDR2 from the germline V gene are MDHEN and SYDVKM. The junction had 7 bases not matched to a gene; V was cut back by 3 bases and J by 8 bases. This CDR3 has 15 residues. Based on the CDR3 plus reference TRBV28 and TRBJ2-1, the full variable domain is DVKVTQSSRYLVKRTGEKVFLECVQDMDHENMFWYRQDPGLGLRLIYFSYDVKMKEKGDIPEGYSVSREKKERFSLILESASTNQTSMYLCASSLRLAGVDEQFFGPGTRLTVL.

The J gene is TRBJ1-4, the V gene TRBV5-1, with D possibly matching TRBD1 (6 bases). This CDR3 spans 18 amino acids. V lost 0 bases and J 0 bases, leaving 15 bases between the germline ends. Germline CDR1 and CDR2: SGHRS and YFSETQ. Here the CDR3 DNA reads TGCGCCAGCAGCTTGGCGCGGGCAGGGGATGCAACTAATGAAAAACTGTTTTTT. Its protein is CASSLARAGDATNEKLFF.

This chain links TRBV19 with TRBJ1-2, with a possible D match to TRBD1 (6 bases). Per germline, CDR1 LNHDA and CDR2 SQIVND (reference sequence). This CDR3 has 13 amino acids. Trimming removed 4 bases from V and 3 bases from J, with 9 bases in between. The CDR3 region is CASSRGQHYGYTF. The CDR3 nucleotides are TGTGCCAGTAGTAGAGGACAGCACTATGGCTACACCTTC.

The chain recombines TRBV4-1 with TRBJ1-2; no clear D gene. Germline CDR1 reads MGHRA; CDR2 reads YSYEKL. This CDR3 is built from 16 residues. Trimming shortened V by 4 bases and J by 5 bases, and 20 bases separated the two germline ends. CDR3 sequence reads: CASSPPARGLGYGYTF. CDR3 coding DNA: TGCGCCAGCAGCCCTCCCGCTCGGGGTTTAGGTTATGGCTACACCTTC.

This clone was recorded once. This chain connects TRBV5-1 to TRBJ2-1; 11 bases match TRBD2. The germline gives CDR1 SGHRS, CDR2 YFSETQ. This CDR3 has 16 amino acids. J was trimmed by 4 bases and V by 4 bases; bases with no gene match: 7. The CDR3 is CASSPPGLAAYNEQFF. In DNA form, the CDR3 reads TGCGCCAGCAGCCCACCGGGACTAGCGGCTTACAATGAGCAGTTCTTC.

The chain employs TRBV29-1 and TRBJ1-2, with a possible D match to TRBD1 (6 bases). V was cut by 6 bases and J by 5 bases, with 13 bases left in between. From germline, CDR1 is SQVTM and CDR2 ANQGSEA. The CDR3 totals 12 residues. DNA of the CDR3: TGCAGCGTGCCCGGACAGACATATGGCTACACCTTC. Translation: CSVPGQTYGYTF.

The V call is TRBV28, the J call TRBJ2-7, with 8 nucleotides matching TRBD1. This CDR3 region has 13 residues. The germline gives CDR1 MDHEN, CDR2 SYDVKM. The ends lost 4 bases at V and 3 bases at J; junction bases unmatched: 2. CDR3 protein: CASSSGQGYEQYF. The CDR3 DNA reads as TGTGCCAGCAGTTCCGGACAGGGCTACGAGCAGTACTTC.

J is TRBJ2-2 and V is TRBV5-6, with TRBD2 matching 7 bases. The CDR3 runs 15 residues. Germline CDR1 SGHDT, CDR2 YYEEEE. Trimming removed 2 bases from V and 6 bases from J; junction bases left unmatched: 7. The chain's CDR3 is CASSLAGYSAGELFF. The CDR3 DNA sequence: TGTGCCAGCAGCTTAGCGGGGTATTCCGCCGGGGAGCTGTTTTTT.

The rearrangement uses TRBV21-1 and TRBJ2-7; TRBD1 is taken as the D call from the table, unchecked against the DNA. TRBV21-1 has pseudogene status. This CDR3 has 19 amino acids. In nucleotides, the CDR3 is TGTGCCAGCAGACAGGGGGCAGGGCGGGAGGCCCGATTCACCTACGAGCAGTACTTC. Protein: CASRQGAGREARFTYEQYF.

The chain recombines TRBV19 with TRBJ1-4; 9 bases match TRBD1. V shed 5 bases and J 4 bases; nucleotides not matched to a gene: 5. This CDR3 comprises 15 residues. Germline CDR1 reads LNHDA; CDR2 reads SQIVND (reference sequence). The CDR3 region has the DNA TGTGCCAGTAGTGACAGGGGGTTCGTTAATGAAAAACTGTTTTTT. Translating it yields CASSDRGFVNEKLFF.

This clone was seen only once. The chain combines TRBV30 with TRBJ1-3; perhaps TRBD1 as D (5 bases). The CDR3 consists of 13 residues. With 6 bases removed from V and 4 bases from J, the gap between germline ends came to 13 bases. Germline V lookup: CDR1 GTSNPN, CDR2 SVGIG (reference sequence). The CDR3 DNA reads as TGTGCCTGTTGGGGGGGGTTAGGAAACACCATATATTTT. This encodes CACWGGLGNTIYF.

V usage is TRBV29-1 and J usage is TRBJ2-7; D perhaps matches TRBD1 (6 bases). The V gene lost 6 bases and the J gene lost 0 bases, with 6 bases spanning the gap. This CDR3 is built from 11 residues. CDR1 is SQVTM and CDR2 is ANQGSEA in the germline V gene. The CDR3 nucleotides read TGCAGCGTGACAGGCTCCTACGAGCAGTACTTC. It yields the protein CSVTGSYEQYF.

This chain connects TRBV11-3 to TRBJ2-7, with TRBD2 as a possible D gene (6 bases). The germline V gene has CDR1 SGHNT and CDR2 YENEEA. The CDR3 has 12 residues. V was clipped by 3 bases and J by 5 bases, with 8 bases between them. CDR3 region: CASSLASDEQYF. The DNA of the CDR3 is TGTGCCAGCAGCTTGGCTAGCGACGAGCAGTACTTC.

The genes are TRBV4-1 and TRBJ1-5; D may be TRBD1 (6 bases). V was clipped by 4 bases and J by 2 bases, with 9 bases between them. The germline V gene has CDR1 MGHRA and CDR2 YSYEKL. The CDR3 runs 14 residues. The CDR3 DNA is TGCGCCAGCAGCCCACCAGGGGGCAATCAGCCCCAGCATTTT. This sequence encodes CASSPPGGNQPQHF.

CDR3 sequence reads: CASSFTRAGPEAFF. For the CDR3, the DNA is TGTGCCAGCAGCTTTACCAGGGCAGGTCCCGAAGCTTTCTTT. The chain links TRBV7-8 to TRBJ1-1; tentative D call: TRBD1 (5 bases). The CDR3 is made up of 14 amino acids. With 3 bases removed from V and 8 bases from J, the gap between germline ends came to 16 bases. The germline CDR1 and CDR2 sequences are SGHVS and FQNEAQ.